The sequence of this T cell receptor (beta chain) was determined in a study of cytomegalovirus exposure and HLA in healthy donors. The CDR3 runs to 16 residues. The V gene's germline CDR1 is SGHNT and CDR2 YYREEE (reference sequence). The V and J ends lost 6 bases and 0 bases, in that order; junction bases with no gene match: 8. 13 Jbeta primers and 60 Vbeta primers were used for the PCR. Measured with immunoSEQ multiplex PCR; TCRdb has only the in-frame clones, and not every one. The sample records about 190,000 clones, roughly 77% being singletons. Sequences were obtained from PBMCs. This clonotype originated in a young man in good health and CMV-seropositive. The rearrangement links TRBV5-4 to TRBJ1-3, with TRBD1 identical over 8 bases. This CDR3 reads CASTSQGARSGNTIYF. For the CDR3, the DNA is TGTGCCAGCACCTCTCAGGGGGCACGCTCTGGAAACACCATATATTTT.